A single sample is the source of the 18 T cell receptor beta chains below, sequenced in a study of brain T cells in children with intractable seizures. Time point specified: blood from clinic visit 5 months post-surgery; TSC patient then seizure free. The assay was immunoSEQ multiplex PCR, and TCRdb's table has in-frame clones only and misses some. The data show approximately 330,000 clones, roughly 92% seen once. Here the sequenced sample was peripheral blood, taken roughly 5 months after surgery. The origin of the receptors is a boy less than two years old with tuberous sclerosis and intractable seizures.

This clone is a singleton in its sample. CDR3 coding DNA: TGTGCCAGCAGCTGGACTAGCGGGGGGTATACCGGGGAGCTGTTTTTT. Translation gives CASSWTSGGYTGELFF. V is TRBV5-6 and J is TRBJ2-2; 14 positions match TRBD2. Germline CDR1 SGHDT, CDR2 YYEEEE. The ends lost 3 bases at V and 5 bases at J; junction bases unmatched: 3. The CDR3 runs to 16 residues. The variable domain in full, with the rest retrieved from reference TRBV5-6 and TRBJ2-2, is DAGVTQSPTHLIKTRGQQVTLRCSPKSGHDTVSWYQQALGQGPQFIFQYYEEEERQRGNFPDRFSGHQFPNYSSELNVNALLLGDSALYLCASSWTSGGYTGELFFGEGSRLTVL.

The V and J genes are TRBV9 and TRBJ2-3; D unclear. The germline V and J ends were trimmed by 0 bases and 4 bases, with 6 bases remaining between them. There are 13 residues in the CDR3. CDR1 and CDR2 (germline): SGDLS, YYNGEE. CDR3 amino acids: CASSVDSADTQYF. The CDR3 DNA sequence: TGTGCCAGCAGCGTAGACAGTGCAGATACGCAGTATTTT. The complete variable domain, with remaining parts taken from reference TRBV9 and TRBJ2-3, reads DSGVTQTPKHLITATGQRVTLRCSPRSGDLSVYWYQQSLDQGLQFLIQYYNGEERAKGNILERFSAQQFPDLHSELNLSSLELGDSALYFCASSVDSADTQYFGPGTRLTVL.

This clone has only one observation. The rearrangement uses TRBV24-1 and TRBJ2-5; either TRBD1 or TRBD2 may supply D (5 bases each). The CDR3 is 13 residues long. Trimming removed 5 bases from V and 5 bases from J, with 11 bases in between. The germline V gene encodes CDR1 KGHDR and CDR2 SFDVKD. The CDR3 region is CATSVRWGETQYF. The CDR3 coding sequence is TGTGCCACCAGTGTCCGTTGGGGGGAGACCCAGTACTTC.

The V gene is TRBV6-5, the J gene TRBJ1-1; weak D call: TRBD1 (5 bases). V lost 9 bases and J 0 bases, leaving 14 bases between the germline ends. The V gene's germline CDR1 is MNHEY and CDR2 SVGAGI. The CDR3 spans 14 residues. The CDR3 sequence: CASNKVGVNTEAFF. The CDR3 region has the DNA TGTGCCAGTAACAAGGTAGGGGTGAACACTGAAGCTTTCTTT.

The gene calls are TRBV10-1 and TRBJ2-7, with TRBD2 matching over 10 bases. The V and J ends lost 0 bases and 0 bases, in that order; junction bases with no gene match: 11. The CDR3 runs to 19 residues. Germline lookup yields CDR1 WNHNN and CDR2 SYGVQD (reference sequence). The CDR3 loop reads CASSESGVLAGRPSYEQYF. The CDR3 DNA follows: TGCGCCAGCAGTGAGTCGGGGGTACTAGCGGGGAGACCCTCCTACGAGCAGTACTTC.

The CDR3 DNA reads as TGTGCCAGCAGCCCGACTAGGGCCTCAGGCGGGGGGCCAGATACGCAGTATTTT. Its protein product is CASSPTRASGGGPDTQYF. The V call is TRBV7-8, the J call TRBJ2-3; the match to TRBD2 covers 8 bases. The junction had 17 bases not matched to a gene; V was cut back by 5 bases and J by 4 bases. Germline values: CDR1 SGHVS, CDR2 FQNEAQ. This CDR3 spans 18 amino acids.

The chain joins TRBV7-8 to TRBJ2-5, with TRBD2 matching over 8 bases. The assigned J gene may be wrong: the sequence end matches TRBJ2-7 better. Germline values: CDR1 SGHVS, CDR2 FQNEAQ. The CDR3 runs 13 residues. Written as DNA, the CDR3 is TGTGCCTCTTCGGGCGGGAGGACCTACGAGCAGTACTTC. Translation: CASSGGRTYEQYF.

The V gene is TRBV29-1, the J gene TRBJ2-7; 9 positions agree with TRBD2. This CDR3 is 13 amino acids long. Germline V gene lookup returns CDR1 SQVTM and CDR2 ANQGSEA. V lost 5 bases to trimming and J lost 2 bases; unmatched junction nucleotides: 4. CDR3 sequence reads: CSVQTSGTYEQYF. In nucleotides, the CDR3 is TGCAGCGTTCAGACTAGCGGAACCTACGAGCAGTACTTC.

This sequence joins TRBV6-5 and TRBJ2-1; TRBD2 matches at 9 bases. Trimming at V came to 1 base and at J to 4 bases, leaving 5 bases not matched to a gene. There are 16 residues in the CDR3. In germline, CDR1 is MNHEY, CDR2 SVGAGI. For the CDR3, the DNA is TGTGCCAGCAGTTACTATAGCGGGAGCGCTTACAATGAGCAGTTCTTC. Residues: CASSYYSGSAYNEQFF.

The chain uses TRBV4-1 and TRBJ1-2; D uncertain. Trimming stripped 1 base from V and 2 bases from J, with 17 bases between. Germline-derived CDR1 and CDR2 are MGHRA and YSYEKL. There are 17 residues in the CDR3. The DNA for the CDR3 is TGCGCCAGCAGCCAAGTGGTATCCGTTATGGACAACTATGGCTACACCTTC. It codes for CASSQVVSVMDNYGYTF.

This chain connects TRBV2 to TRBJ1-1, with 7 nucleotides matching TRBD1. The CDR3 contains 14 residues. Germline V gene data show CDR1 as SNHLY and CDR2 as FYNNEI. Trimming cost V 5 bases and J 5 bases; bases outside gene matches: 8. The DNA for the CDR3 is TGTGCCAGCAGTCCGCAGGGGGGGAGAACTGAAGCTTTCTTT. Translated, it gives CASSPQGGRTEAFF.

This clone was observed many times. In DNA, the CDR3 is TGCGCCAGCAGTGACAATCCGGGCTATGGCTACACCTTC. This translates into CASSDNPGYGYTF. The chain combines TRBV10-1 with TRBJ1-2, with D unclear. Between the trimmed V and J ends, which lost 3 bases and 4 bases, there was a span of 9 bases. The germline gives CDR1 WNHNN, CDR2 SYGVQD (reference sequence). The CDR3 has 13 amino acids.

The chain uses TRBV10-3 and TRBJ1-3, with D perhaps matching TRBD1 (5 bases). V lost 3 bases to trimming and J lost 4 bases, with 16 bases between them. There are 16 residues in the CDR3. Germline CDR1 ENHRY, CDR2 SYGVKD. DNA of the CDR3: TGTGCCATCAGTGAAGGGACTGCAGCCGAGGGAAACACCATATATTTT. Protein sequence: CAISEGTAAEGNTIYF.

The rearrangement uses TRBV5-6 and TRBJ2-7; 10 positions match TRBD1. With 4 bases clipped from V and 4 bases from J, the junction kept 5 bases outside the gene matches. This CDR3 has 14 residues. The germline gives CDR1 SGHDT, CDR2 YYEEEE. The CDR3 sequence is CASSKRTGGYEQYF. In DNA form, the CDR3 reads TGTGCCAGCAGCAAACGGACAGGGGGATACGAGCAGTACTTC. Looking up the rest from reference TRBV5-6 and TRBJ2-7 gives the full variable domain: DAGVTQSPTHLIKTRGQQVTLRCSPKSGHDTVSWYQQALGQGPQFIFQYYEEEERQRGNFPDRFSGHQFPNYSSELNVNALLLGDSALYLCASSKRTGGYEQYFGPGTRLTVT.

This rearrangement joins TRBV19 to TRBJ2-1; TRBD2 might be the D (6 bases). The CDR3 is 14 amino acids. CDR1 and CDR2 from the germline V gene are LNHDA and SQIVND (reference sequence). V was trimmed by 11 bases and J by 4 bases, leaving 18 bases between them. In DNA, the CDR3 is TGTGCCGTGGGGACGGGAGAGGGGTACAATGAGCAGTTCTTC. It encodes CAVGTGEGYNEQFF.

The chain combines TRBV19 with TRBJ2-7; 11 bases fit TRBD1. Germline assignment: CDR1 LNHDA and CDR2 SQIVND (reference sequence). The CDR3 runs 14 residues. V was pared by 9 bases and J by 4 bases, with 8 bases of the junction left unmatched. The CDR3 DNA sequence: TGTGCCAGCAATCACGGACAGGGGGCGTACGAGCAGTACTTC. The encoded protein is CASNHGQGAYEQYF.

This chain connects TRBV12-3 or TRBV12-4 to TRBJ1-2; TRBD1 matches at 7 bases. J was trimmed by 8 bases and V by 5 bases; bases with no gene match: 8. This CDR3 is built from 13 residues. In DNA, the CDR3 is TGTGCCAGCAGTCAAGGGACAGCCAGGGGCTACACCTTC. Residues: CASSQGTARGYTF.

This chain links TRBV30 with TRBJ1-5, with D tentatively TRBD1 (5 bases). V lost 3 bases, J lost 2 bases, and 14 bases lay in between. The CDR3 runs 15 residues. Germline assignment: CDR1 GTSNPN and CDR2 SVGIG (reference sequence). DNA for the CDR3: TGTGCCTGGAGCCGGACCGGGGGGGGCAATCAGCCCCAGCATTTT. Its protein is CAWSRTGGGNQPQHF. Based on the CDR3 plus reference TRBV30 and TRBJ1-5, the full variable domain is SQTIHQWPATLVQPVGSPLSLECTVEGTSNPNLYWYRQAAGRGLQLLFYSVGIGQISSEVPQNLSASRPQDRQFILSSKKLLLSDSGFYLCAWSRTGGGNQPQHFGDGTRLSIL.